The present T cell receptor beta chain was sequenced within a study of blood T cell repertoires in COVID-19. In the authors' workflow: Amplified reference gene primers provided the basis for estimating nucleated cell counts. Sequencing used immunoSEQ multiplex PCR; TCRdb keeps in-frame clones, though not all of them. V, J and clone size derive from that table, while D and trimming were established from the DNA sequence. The repertoire includes about 64,000 clones, around 86% of them detected once, and approximately 3% sits in the top ten. The trim removed 4 bases at V and 2 bases at J, leaving 15 bases unmatched. The CDR3 sequence is 17 residues long. CDR1 and CDR2 (germline): SGDLS, YYNGEE.

The material sequenced was peripheral blood. This receptor was taken from a man in his forties or fifties with active COVID-19. The chain combines TRBV9 with TRBJ2-7, with 7 bases matching TRBD1. CDR3 sequence: CASSPGGYRGRAYEQYF. In DNA, the CDR3 is TGTGCCAGCAGCCCAGGGGGTTATAGGGGACGCGCCTACGAGCAGTACTTC.